The next 19 T cell receptor beta chains were all read from a single sample in a study of blood T cell repertoires in COVID-19. Generated by immunoSEQ multiplex PCR, the TCRdb table keeps only in-frame clones and is missing some. The table shows approximately 300,000 clones, with about nine tenths occurring only once. What was sequenced was PBMCs or T cells enriched from blood (not recorded which). These receptors were collected from a man between 60 and 70 years old who had recovered from COVID-19.

The V and J genes are TRBV6-1 and TRBJ2-7; TRBD2 aligns across 8 bases. Per germline, CDR1 MNHNS and CDR2 SASEGT. Unmatched junction bases numbered 10, after V lost 2 bases and J lost 7 bases. The CDR3 is 15 amino acids. The CDR3 coding sequence is TGTGCCAGCAGTGAAAGGACTAGCCCACGGGGTGAGCAGTACTTC. It is translated as CASSERTSPRGEQYF.

Only one count was recorded for this clone. The gene calls are TRBV3-1 (or the pseudogene TRBV3-2) and TRBJ1-1, with D possibly TRBD1 on 5 matching bases. Trimming left V 6 bases short and J 6 bases short, with 20 bases between. The germline V gene encodes CDR1 LGHDT and CDR2 YNNKEL (reference sequence). This CDR3 is 15 amino acids long. CDR3 sequence: CASSHLAGTGAEAFF. For the CDR3, the DNA is TGTGCCAGCAGTCATCTGGCAGGGACGGGGGCTGAAGCTTTCTTT.

J is TRBJ1-3 and V is TRBV11-3; no clear D. The V end was cut by 5 bases, the J end by 2 bases, with 7 bases between. CDR1 SGHNT and CDR2 YENEEA come from the germline V gene. CDR3 size: 13 residues. CDR3 nucleotide sequence: TGTGCCAGCAGCCTACGTGCTGGAAACACCATATATTTT. Its translation is CASSLRAGNTIYF.

The chain has TRBV11-2 and TRBJ2-7; 8 bases agree with TRBD1. With V trimmed by 1 base and J by 2 bases, 7 bases remained unmatched. The CDR3 consists of 16 residues. From germline, CDR1 is SGHAT and CDR2 FQNNGV. The chain's CDR3 is CASSLVGTGATYEQYF. The CDR3 DNA reads TGTGCCAGCAGCTTAGTAGGGACAGGTGCTACCTACGAGCAGTACTTC.

The chain employs TRBV19 and TRBJ2-1; D call uncertain. Trimming removed 2 bases from V and 8 bases from J, with 7 bases in between. CDR1 is LNHDA and CDR2 is SQIVND in the germline V gene (reference sequence). The CDR3 runs to 12 residues. The CDR3 DNA reads as TGTGCCAGTAGTATAAAGAGTCATGAGCAGTTCTTC. It is translated as CASSIKSHEQFF.

The gene calls are TRBV25-1 and TRBJ1-1; possible D gene TRBD1, 5 bases. Germline CDR1 MGHDK, CDR2 SYGVNS. V was pared by 1 base and J by 8 bases, with 17 bases between. CDR3 size: 15 residues. The CDR3 DNA follows: TGTGCCAGCAGTGAATTTTTGGGGGGAACAGGCGAAGCTTTCTTT. It is translated as CASSEFLGGTGEAFF.

V and J are TRBV19 and TRBJ2-1, with TRBD2 matching 7 bases. The CDR3 has 14 amino acids. The V gene end was trimmed by 8 bases and the J gene end by 6 bases; junction bases not matched to a gene: 10. The germline gives CDR1 LNHDA, CDR2 SQIVND (reference sequence). The CDR3 coding sequence is TGTGCCAGTGTCGGGGTGGGAGGGGTCAATGAGCAGTTCTTC. Translation: CASVGVGGVNEQFF.

This chain uses TRBV3-1 (or the pseudogene TRBV3-2) with TRBJ2-7, with 10 bases that match TRBD1. Germline V gene lookup returns CDR1 LGHDT and CDR2 YNNKEL (reference sequence). This CDR3 spans 15 amino acids. V gave up 4 bases and J gave up 5 bases; unmatched junction bases: 8. CDR3 sequence: CASSLGLTGGDEQYF. CDR3 coding DNA: TGTGCCAGCAGCCTTGGGTTGACAGGGGGCGACGAGCAGTACTTC.

This clone was observed a single time. The V and J genes are TRBV27 and TRBJ2-1; no reliable D call. The length of the CDR3 is 13 residues. CDR1 and CDR2 (germline): MNHEY, SMNVEV (reference sequence). V lost 3 bases and J 5 bases, leaving 8 bases between the germline ends. This chain's CDR3 is CASSFILHNEQFF. The CDR3 DNA reads as TGTGCCAGCAGTTTTATTCTCCACAATGAGCAGTTCTTC.

This sequence joins TRBV28 and TRBJ2-3; 7 nucleotides align to TRBD2. The CDR3 contains 14 residues. CDR1 and CDR2 (germline): MDHEN, SYDVKM. J was trimmed by 0 bases and V by 6 bases; bases with no gene match: 3. The CDR3, as DNA: TGTGCCAGCAGCTCTAGCGGAAGCACAGATACGCAGTATTTT. It encodes CASSSSGSTDTQYF. Supplemented by reference TRBV28 and TRBJ2-3, the full variable domain reads DVKVTQSSRYLVKRTGEKVFLECVQDMDHENMFWYRQDPGLGLRLIYFSYDVKMKEKGDIPEGYSVSREKKERFSLILESASTNQTSMYLCASSSSGSTDTQYFGPGTRLTVL.

V usage is TRBV21-1 and J usage is TRBJ2-7; the DNA was not compared with TRBD1, the D call given in the table. TRBV21-1 is reported as a pseudogene. The CDR3 spans 12 residues. CDR3 region: CASSSGAYEQYF. The CDR3 DNA reads TGTGCCAGCAGCTCAGGGGCCTACGAGCAGTACTTC.

This chain uses TRBV5-1 with TRBJ2-7, with TRBD2 matching 8 bases. The CDR3 runs to 13 residues. Trimming removed 3 bases from V and 9 bases from J; junction bases left unmatched: 8. Germline lookup yields CDR1 SGHRS and CDR2 YFSETQ. The DNA of the CDR3 is TGCGCCAGCAGCTACGGGACTAGGTCGTTGCAGTACTTC. This sequence encodes CASSYGTRSLQYF.

This clone is a singleton in its sample. The V and J genes are TRBV9 and TRBJ2-1; 9 nucleotides match TRBD2. The V gene's germline CDR1 is SGDLS and CDR2 YYNGEE. V trimming: 6 bases; J trimming: 4 bases; junction bases outside the gene matches: 11. The CDR3 runs to 16 residues. The CDR3 coding sequence is TGTGCCAGCAATCCCGGAGCGGGAGGCCTATACAATGAGCAGTTCTTC. It specifies CASNPGAGGLYNEQFF.

This rearrangement joins TRBV7-6 to TRBJ2-5; weak D call: TRBD2 (6 bases). The CDR3 sequence is 15 residues long. Trimming took 4 bases from V and 5 from J, leaving 17 bases between them. The V gene's germline CDR1 is SGHVS and CDR2 FNYEAQ. CDR3: CASSSRLDNGETQYF. The CDR3 nucleotides are TGTGCCAGCAGCTCTCGACTAGACAACGGCGAGACCCAGTACTTC.

The chain couples TRBV5-1 to TRBJ1-1; perhaps TRBD1 as D (5 bases). This CDR3 region has 13 residues. The germline V gene encodes CDR1 SGHRS and CDR2 YFSETQ. Deletions cut 0 bases from V and 3 bases from J, with 6 bases between. CDR3 sequence: CASSLARDTEAFF. The CDR3 region has the DNA TGCGCCAGCAGCTTGGCCAGGGACACTGAAGCTTTCTTT. The complete variable domain, with remaining parts taken from reference TRBV5-1 and TRBJ1-1, reads KAGVTQTPRYLIKTRGQQVTLSCSPISGHRSVSWYQQTPGQGLQFLFEYFSETQRNKGNFPGRFSGRQFSNSRSEMNVSTLELGDSALYLCASSLARDTEAFFGQGTRLTVV.

The rearrangement joins TRBV5-5 to TRBJ1-1; a possible D gene is TRBD1 (6 bases). V was trimmed by 3 bases and J by 6 bases, leaving 12 bases between them. This CDR3 region has 13 residues. In germline, CDR1 is SGHKS, CDR2 YYEKEE (reference sequence). CDR3 in amino acids: CASSSPSGAEAFF. The CDR3 nucleotides are TGTGCCAGCAGCTCGCCTTCAGGGGCTGAAGCTTTCTTT. The complete variable domain, with remaining parts taken from reference TRBV5-5 and TRBJ1-1, reads DAGVTQSPTHLIKTRGQQVTLRCSPISGHKSVSWYQQVLGQGPQFIFQYYEKEERGRGNFPDRFSARQFPNYSSELNVNALLLGDSALYLCASSSPSGAEAFFGQGTRLTVV.

The rearrangement joins TRBV7-8 to TRBJ1-2; D call uncertain. The V gene lost 3 bases and the J gene lost 4 bases, with 12 bases spanning the gap. CDR1 is SGHVS and CDR2 is FQNEAQ in the germline V gene. The CDR3 covers 14 residues. CDR3 sequence reads: CASSLAGRSYGYTF. The CDR3 DNA follows: TGTGCCAGCAGCTTGGCAGGCCGTAGCTATGGCTACACCTTC.

This chain connects TRBV19 to TRBJ1-1; 8 bases line up with TRBD1. The ends lost 7 bases at V and 1 base at J; junction bases unmatched: 5. Per germline, CDR1 LNHDA and CDR2 SQIVND (reference sequence). The CDR3 contains 14 residues. The CDR3 coding sequence is TGTGCCAGTACCCGGACAGGGACGAACACTGAAGCTTTCTTT. Protein product: CASTRTGTNTEAFF.

The V and J genes are TRBV9 and TRBJ2-1; possible D gene TRBD2, 6 bases. CDR1 is SGDLS and CDR2 is YYNGEE in the germline V gene. V was shortened by 0 bases and J by 0 bases, with 10 bases between the two germline ends. The CDR3 has 16 residues. In DNA, the CDR3 is TGTGCCAGCAGCGTAGCGGGCGGGGTCTCCTACAATGAGCAGTTCTTC. Translated, it gives CASSVAGGVSYNEQFF.